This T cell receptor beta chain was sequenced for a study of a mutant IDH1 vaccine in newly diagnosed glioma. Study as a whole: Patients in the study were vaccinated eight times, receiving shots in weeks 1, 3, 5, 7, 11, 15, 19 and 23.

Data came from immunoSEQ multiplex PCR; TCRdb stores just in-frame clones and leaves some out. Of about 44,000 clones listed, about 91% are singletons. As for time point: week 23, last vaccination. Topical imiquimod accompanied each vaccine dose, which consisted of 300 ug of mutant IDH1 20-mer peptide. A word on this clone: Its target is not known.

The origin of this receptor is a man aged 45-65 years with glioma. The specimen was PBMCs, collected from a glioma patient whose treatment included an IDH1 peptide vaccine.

The CDR3, as DNA: TGCGCCAGCAGCTTGTTGGCGAGCAACACCGGGGAGCTGTTTTTT. This sequence encodes CASSLLASNTGELFF. J is TRBJ2-2 and V is TRBV5-1, with no clear D. This CDR3 is built from 15 residues. Germline CDR1 and CDR2: SGHRS and YFSETQ. With 1 base removed from V and 2 bases from J, the gap between germline ends came to 9 bases.